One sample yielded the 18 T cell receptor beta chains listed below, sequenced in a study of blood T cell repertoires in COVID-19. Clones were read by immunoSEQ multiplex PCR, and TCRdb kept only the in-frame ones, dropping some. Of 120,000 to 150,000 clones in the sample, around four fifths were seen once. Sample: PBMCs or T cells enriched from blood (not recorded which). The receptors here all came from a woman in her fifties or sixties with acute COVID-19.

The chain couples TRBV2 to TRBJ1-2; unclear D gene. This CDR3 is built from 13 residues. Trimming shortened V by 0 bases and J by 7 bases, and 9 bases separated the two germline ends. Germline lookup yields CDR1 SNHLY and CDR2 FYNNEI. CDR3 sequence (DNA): TGTGCCAGCAGTGAAGCGGGCGCGTTTGGCTACACCTTC. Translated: CASSEAGAFGYTF.

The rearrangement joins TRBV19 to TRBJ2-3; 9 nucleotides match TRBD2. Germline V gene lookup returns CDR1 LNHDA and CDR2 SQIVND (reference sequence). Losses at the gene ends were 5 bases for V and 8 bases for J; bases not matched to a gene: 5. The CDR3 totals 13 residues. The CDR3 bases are TGTGCCAGTAGTCTAGGGACTAGCAGTACGCAGTATTTT. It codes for CASSLGTSSTQYF.

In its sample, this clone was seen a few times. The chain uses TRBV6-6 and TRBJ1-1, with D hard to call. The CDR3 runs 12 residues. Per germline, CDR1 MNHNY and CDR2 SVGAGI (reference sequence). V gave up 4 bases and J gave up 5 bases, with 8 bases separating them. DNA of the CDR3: TGTGCCAGCAGTTTCACGGGGACTGAAGCTTTCTTT. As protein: CASSFTGTEAFF.

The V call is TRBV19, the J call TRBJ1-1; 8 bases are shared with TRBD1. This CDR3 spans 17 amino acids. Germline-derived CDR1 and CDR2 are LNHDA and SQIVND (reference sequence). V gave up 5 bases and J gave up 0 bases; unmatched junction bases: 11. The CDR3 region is CASSAPGTGEMNTEAFF. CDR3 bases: TGTGCCAGTAGTGCCCCCGGGACAGGAGAGATGAACACTGAAGCTTTCTTT.

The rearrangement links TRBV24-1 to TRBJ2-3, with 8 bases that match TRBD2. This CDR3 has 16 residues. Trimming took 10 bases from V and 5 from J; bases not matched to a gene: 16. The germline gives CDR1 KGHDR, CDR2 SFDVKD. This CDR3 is CATGESGGPSGDTQYF. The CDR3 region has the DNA TGTGCCACGGGAGAGTCGGGAGGGCCCTCGGGAGATACGCAGTATTTT.

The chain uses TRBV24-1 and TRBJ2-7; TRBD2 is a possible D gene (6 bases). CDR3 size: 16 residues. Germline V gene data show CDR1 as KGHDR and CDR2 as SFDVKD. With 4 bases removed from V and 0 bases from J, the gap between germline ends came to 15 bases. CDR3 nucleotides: TGTGCCACCAGTGAAACCGGGACTCCTAGCTCCTACGAGCAGTACTTC. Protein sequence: CATSETGTPSSYEQYF.

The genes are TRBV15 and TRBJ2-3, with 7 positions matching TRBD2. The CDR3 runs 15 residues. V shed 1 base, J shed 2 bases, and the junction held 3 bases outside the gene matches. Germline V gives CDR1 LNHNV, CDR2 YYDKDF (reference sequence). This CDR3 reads CATSRGLAVTDTQYF. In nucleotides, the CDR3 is TGTGCCACCAGCAGAGGGCTAGCGGTCACAGATACGCAGTATTTT.

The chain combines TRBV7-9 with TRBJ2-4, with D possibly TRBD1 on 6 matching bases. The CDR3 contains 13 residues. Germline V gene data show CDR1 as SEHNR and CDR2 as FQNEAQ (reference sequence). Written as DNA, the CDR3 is TGTGCTAGATCCCGCAGGGGTAGGAACATTCAGTACTTC. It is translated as CARSRRGRNIQYF.

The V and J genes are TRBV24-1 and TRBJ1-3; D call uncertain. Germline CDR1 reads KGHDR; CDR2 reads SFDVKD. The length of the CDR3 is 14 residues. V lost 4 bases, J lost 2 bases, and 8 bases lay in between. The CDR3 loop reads CATSDPVAGNTIYF. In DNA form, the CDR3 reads TGTGCCACCAGTGACCCCGTCGCTGGAAACACCATATATTTT.

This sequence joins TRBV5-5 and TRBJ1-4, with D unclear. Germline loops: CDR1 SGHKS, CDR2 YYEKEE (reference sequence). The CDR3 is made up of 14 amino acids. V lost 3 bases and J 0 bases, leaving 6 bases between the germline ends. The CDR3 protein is CASSWQATNEKLFF. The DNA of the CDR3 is TGTGCCAGCAGCTGGCAGGCAACTAATGAAAAACTGTTTTTT. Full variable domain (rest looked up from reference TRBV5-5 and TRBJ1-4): DAGVTQSPTHLIKTRGQQVTLRCSPISGHKSVSWYQQVLGQGPQFIFQYYEKEERGRGNFPDRFSARQFPNYSSELNVNALLLGDSALYLCASSWQATNEKLFFGSGTQLSVL.

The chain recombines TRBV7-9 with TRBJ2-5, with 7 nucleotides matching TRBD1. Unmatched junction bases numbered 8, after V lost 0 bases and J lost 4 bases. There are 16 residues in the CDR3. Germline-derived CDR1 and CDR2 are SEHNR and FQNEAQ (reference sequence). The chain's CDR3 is CASSLAGDRAGETQYF. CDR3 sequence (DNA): TGTGCCAGCAGCTTAGCGGGAGACAGGGCCGGAGAGACCCAGTACTTC.

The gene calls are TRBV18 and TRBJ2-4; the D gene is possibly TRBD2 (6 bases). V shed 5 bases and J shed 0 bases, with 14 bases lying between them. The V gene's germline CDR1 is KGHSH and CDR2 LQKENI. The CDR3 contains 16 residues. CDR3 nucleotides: TGTGCCAGCTCAAATAGCGGTGCATTAGCCAAAAACATTCAGTACTTC. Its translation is CASSNSGALAKNIQYF.

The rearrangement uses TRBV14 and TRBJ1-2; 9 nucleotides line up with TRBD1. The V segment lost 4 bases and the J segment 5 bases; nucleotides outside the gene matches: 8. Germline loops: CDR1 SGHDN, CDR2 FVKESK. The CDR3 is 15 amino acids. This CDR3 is CASSLTGTGWYGYTF. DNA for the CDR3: TGTGCCAGCAGCCTCACCGGGACAGGGTGGTATGGCTACACCTTC.

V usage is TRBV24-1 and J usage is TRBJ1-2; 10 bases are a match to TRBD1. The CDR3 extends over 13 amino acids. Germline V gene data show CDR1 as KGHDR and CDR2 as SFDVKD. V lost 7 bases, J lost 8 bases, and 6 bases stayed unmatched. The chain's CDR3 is CATSGGQGSGYTF. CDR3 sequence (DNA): TGTGCCACCAGCGGGGGACAGGGGAGCGGCTACACCTTC.

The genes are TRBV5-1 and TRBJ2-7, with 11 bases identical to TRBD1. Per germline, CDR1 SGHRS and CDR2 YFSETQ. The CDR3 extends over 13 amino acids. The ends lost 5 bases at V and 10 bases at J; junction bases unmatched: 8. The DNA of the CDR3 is TGCGCCAGCAGTTACGGGACAGGGGGGTCCCAGTACTTC. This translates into CASSYGTGGSQYF.

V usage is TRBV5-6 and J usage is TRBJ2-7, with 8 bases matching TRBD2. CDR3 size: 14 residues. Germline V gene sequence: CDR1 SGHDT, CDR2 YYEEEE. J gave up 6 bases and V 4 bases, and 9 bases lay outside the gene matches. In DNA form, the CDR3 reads TGTGCCAGCAGCCCCGCAGCGGGAGCTGGCGAGCAGTACTTC. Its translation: CASSPAAGAGEQYF.

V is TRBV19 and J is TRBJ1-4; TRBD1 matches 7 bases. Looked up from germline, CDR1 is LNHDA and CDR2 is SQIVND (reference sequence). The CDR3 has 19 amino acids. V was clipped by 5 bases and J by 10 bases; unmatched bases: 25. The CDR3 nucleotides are TGTGCCAGTAGTCTTAAGACAGGGAGTCAGACCGGTAAAGGTGGAAAACTGTTTTTT. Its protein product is CASSLKTGSQTGKGGKLFF.

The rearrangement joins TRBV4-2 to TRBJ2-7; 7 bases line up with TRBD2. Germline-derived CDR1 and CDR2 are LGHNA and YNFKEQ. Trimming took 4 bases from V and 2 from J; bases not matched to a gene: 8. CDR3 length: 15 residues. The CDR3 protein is CASSRSLAEAYEQYF. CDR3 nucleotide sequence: TGTGCCAGCAGCCGATCGCTAGCGGAAGCCTACGAGCAGTACTTC.